This T cell receptor beta chain was identified during a study of blood T cells in healthy people across ages. Through a sample-barcoded 5' primer and a J-beta primer mix, a second PCR was run for roughly 6 to 12 cycles. TCRdb ran MiXCR on the 5' RACE reads and lists one entry per CDR3 protein. The table shows approximately 780,000 distinct CDR3 sequences, with under 30% occurring only once. CDR1 is SGHVS, CDR2 FQNEAQ, per germline. The CDR3 covers 13 residues. In the case of this clonotype: At one boundary the junction diverges from the germline segment, which might be a read error.

The same sample was also studied in work on T cells of mothers and their children. That report adds: Per child, roughly 3 million TCR beta CDR3 reads were obtained, against over 9 million per mother.

The TCR sequence derives from a boy younger than 18 in good health. Sequencing used blood. The rearrangement uses TRBV7-8 and TRBJ2-5, with D perhaps TRBD2 (6 bases). The CDR3 spells CASSLTRGETRYF. The CDR3 nucleotides read TGTGCCAGCAGCTTAACCCGCGGGGAGACCCGGTACTTC.